The 5 T cell receptor beta chains below come from one sample, sequenced in a study of blood T cell repertoires in COVID-19. The repertoire was sequenced with immunoSEQ multiplex PCR; TCRdb's copy has only in-frame clones and lacks some. The table lists approximately 100,000 clones, roughly 92% of them singletons. Sequences were obtained from peripheral blood. These receptors were collected from a man aged 45-65 years with active COVID-19.

The CDR3 DNA reads TGCGCCAGCAGCCCTACCACAGGTAGCCTTAATTCACCCCTCCACTTT. Its translation is CASSPTTGSLNSPLHF. The J gene is TRBJ1-6, the V gene TRBV5-1, with a tentative D call TRBD1 (5 bases). The germline CDR1 and CDR2 sequences are SGHRS and YFSETQ. The ends were cut back, 4 bases at V and 6 bases at J, with 17 bases in the middle. The CDR3 is 16 amino acids. The full variable domain, its missing parts supplied by reference TRBV5-1 and TRBJ1-6, is KAGVTQTPRYLIKTRGQQVTLSCSPISGHRSVSWYQQTPGQGLQFLFEYFSETQRNKGNFPGRFSGRQFSNSRSEMNVSTLELGDSALYLCASSPTTGSLNSPLHFGNGTRLTVT.

The V and J genes are TRBV10-3 and TRBJ2-7, with 10 bases identical to TRBD1. Per the germline V gene, CDR1 is ENHRY and CDR2 is SYGVKD. The CDR3 contains 15 residues. J gave up 7 bases and V 5 bases, and 11 bases lay outside the gene matches. In DNA, the CDR3 is TGTGCCATCAGTTTGACCGGGACAGGGGATGGGGAGCAGTACTTC. It translates to CAISLTGTGDGEQYF.

The chain joins TRBV24-1 to TRBJ1-2; a possible D gene is TRBD1 (5 bases). From germline, CDR1 is KGHDR and CDR2 SFDVKD. Between the trimmed V and J ends, which lost 7 bases and 10 bases, there was a span of 21 bases. This CDR3 is 14 amino acids long. CDR3 DNA sequence: TGTGCCACCAGCGAAAGGGGCAGGTCCGAGCCCTACACCTTC. Amino acid sequence: CATSERGRSEPYTF.

The genes are TRBV4-1 and TRBJ1-2; D might be TRBD1 (5 bases). In germline, CDR1 is MGHRA, CDR2 YSYEKL. CDR3 length: 22 residues. Trimming pared 1 base from V and 4 bases from J, leaving 34 bases between. The CDR3 loop is CASSQVLGRFRDQDVQGYGYTF. The CDR3 DNA is TGCGCCAGCAGCCAAGTTTTAGGGAGGTTCCGGGACCAGGACGTACAAGGCTATGGCTACACCTTC.

V gene TRBV5-4 combines with J gene TRBJ1-1; 9 nucleotides agree with TRBD1. This CDR3 is built from 13 residues. Germline CDR1 and CDR2: SGHNT and YYREEE (reference sequence). V gave up 3 bases and J gave up 3 bases; unmatched junction bases: 0. For the CDR3, the DNA is TGTGCCAGCAGCTGGGACAGGGACACTGAAGCTTTCTTT. This encodes CASSWDRDTEAFF.